This T cell receptor beta chain was captured by sequencing in a study of cytomegalovirus exposure and HLA in healthy donors. Notes on the study in general: In vitro work confirmed that a few CMV-associated chains recognize CMV antigens.

With respect to this clone: The antigen is undetermined.

This CDR3 contains 15 residues. Germline assignment: CDR1 SEHNR and CDR2 FQNEAQ (reference sequence). V was clipped by 5 bases and J by 7 bases; unmatched bases: 5. Measured with immunoSEQ multiplex PCR; TCRdb has only the in-frame clones, and not every one. The profile shows about 280,000 clones, roughly 90% of them singletons. Sequencing input: PBMCs. This chain connects TRBV7-9 to TRBJ1-6; TRBD1 aligns across 10 bases. The source of this sequence is a woman between 18 and 29 years old in good health and CMV-seronegative. The CDR3 protein is CASSPGQGVNSPLHF. In DNA, the CDR3 is TGTGCCAGCAGCCCAGGACAGGGGGTCAATTCACCCCTCCACTTT.